The 7 T cell receptor beta chains reported below all come from one sample, sequenced in a study of blood T cell repertoires in COVID-19. The data were produced by immunoSEQ multiplex PCR, yet TCRdb's version contains in-frame clones alone and is incomplete. The table lists 250,000 or so clones, less than 85% of them singletons. The sequenced sample was PBMCs or T cells enriched from blood (not recorded which). The receptor source for this set is a man aged 55 to 70 who had recovered from COVID-19.

The chain uses TRBV19 and TRBJ1-1, with 11 nucleotides matching TRBD1. The germline CDR1 and CDR2 sequences are LNHDA and SQIVND (reference sequence). The length of the CDR3 is 15 residues. With V trimmed by 1 base and J by 5 bases, 3 bases remained unmatched. The CDR3 sequence: CASSIGDRGWTEAFF. In DNA, the CDR3 is TGTGCCAGTAGTATAGGGGACAGGGGGTGGACTGAAGCTTTCTTT.

V and J are TRBV5-4 and TRBJ1-1, with D possibly matching TRBD1 (6 bases). CDR3 length: 15 residues. Germline lookup yields CDR1 SGHNT and CDR2 YYREEE (reference sequence). Trimming took 2 bases from V and 0 from J, leaving 11 bases between them. CDR3 in DNA: TGTGCCAGCAGCTTTAAAGGGACAATGAACACTGAAGCTTTCTTT. It codes for CASSFKGTMNTEAFF.

The CDR3 nucleotides read TGCGCCAGCAGCCAAGATATCCCGGACAGAAGATATGGCTACACCTTC. Protein: CASSQDIPDRRYGYTF. The chain uses TRBV4-3 and TRBJ1-2, with D tentatively TRBD1 (6 bases). This CDR3 spans 16 amino acids. The germline V and J ends were trimmed by 0 bases and 5 bases, with 16 bases remaining between them. Germline CDR1 LGHNA, CDR2 YSLEER.

This clone was detected only a few times. The V call is TRBV14, the J call TRBJ2-3, with TRBD2 identical over 9 bases. This CDR3 region has 14 residues. Per germline, CDR1 SGHDN and CDR2 FVKESK. J was trimmed by 4 bases and V by 7 bases; bases with no gene match: 6. The CDR3: CASNPSGAADTQYF. CDR3 bases: TGTGCCAGCAATCCTAGCGGGGCGGCAGATACGCAGTATTTT.

The chain recombines TRBV27 with TRBJ2-7; 12 nucleotides match TRBD1. V trimming: 7 bases; J trimming: 1 base; junction bases outside the gene matches: 11. CDR1 is MNHEY and CDR2 is SMNVEV in the germline V gene (reference sequence). The CDR3 is 17 amino acids. The CDR3 loop reads CASTQPTGQGASYEQYF. DNA for the CDR3: TGTGCCAGCACACAACCGACGGGACAGGGGGCTTCCTACGAGCAGTACTTC.

The chain couples TRBV11-3 to TRBJ2-5; D might be TRBD2 (5 bases). V shed 3 bases and J shed 2 bases, with 16 bases lying between them. The CDR3 has 16 amino acids. Germline V gives CDR1 SGHNT, CDR2 YENEEA. The CDR3, as DNA: TGTGCCAGCAGCTTTTTGAGCGGTCAGAGACAAGAGACCCAGTACTTC. Its translation is CASSFLSGQRQETQYF. The variable domain in full, with the rest retrieved from reference TRBV11-3 and TRBJ2-5, is EAGVVQSPRYKIIEKKQPVAFWCNPISGHNTLYWYLQNLGQGPELLIRYENEEAVDDSQLPKDRFSAERLKGVDSTLKIQPAELGDSAVYLCASSFLSGQRQETQYFGPGTRLLVL.

The chain combines TRBV5-6 with TRBJ1-2; D perhaps matches TRBD1 (5 bases). Germline lookup yields CDR1 SGHDT and CDR2 YYEEEE. This CDR3 is 14 amino acids long. Between the trimmed V and J ends, which lost 4 bases and 5 bases, there was a span of 15 bases. Here the CDR3 reads CASSTAGGGYGYTF. In DNA form, the CDR3 reads TGTGCCAGCAGCACCGCCGGGGGAGGGTATGGCTACACCTTC.